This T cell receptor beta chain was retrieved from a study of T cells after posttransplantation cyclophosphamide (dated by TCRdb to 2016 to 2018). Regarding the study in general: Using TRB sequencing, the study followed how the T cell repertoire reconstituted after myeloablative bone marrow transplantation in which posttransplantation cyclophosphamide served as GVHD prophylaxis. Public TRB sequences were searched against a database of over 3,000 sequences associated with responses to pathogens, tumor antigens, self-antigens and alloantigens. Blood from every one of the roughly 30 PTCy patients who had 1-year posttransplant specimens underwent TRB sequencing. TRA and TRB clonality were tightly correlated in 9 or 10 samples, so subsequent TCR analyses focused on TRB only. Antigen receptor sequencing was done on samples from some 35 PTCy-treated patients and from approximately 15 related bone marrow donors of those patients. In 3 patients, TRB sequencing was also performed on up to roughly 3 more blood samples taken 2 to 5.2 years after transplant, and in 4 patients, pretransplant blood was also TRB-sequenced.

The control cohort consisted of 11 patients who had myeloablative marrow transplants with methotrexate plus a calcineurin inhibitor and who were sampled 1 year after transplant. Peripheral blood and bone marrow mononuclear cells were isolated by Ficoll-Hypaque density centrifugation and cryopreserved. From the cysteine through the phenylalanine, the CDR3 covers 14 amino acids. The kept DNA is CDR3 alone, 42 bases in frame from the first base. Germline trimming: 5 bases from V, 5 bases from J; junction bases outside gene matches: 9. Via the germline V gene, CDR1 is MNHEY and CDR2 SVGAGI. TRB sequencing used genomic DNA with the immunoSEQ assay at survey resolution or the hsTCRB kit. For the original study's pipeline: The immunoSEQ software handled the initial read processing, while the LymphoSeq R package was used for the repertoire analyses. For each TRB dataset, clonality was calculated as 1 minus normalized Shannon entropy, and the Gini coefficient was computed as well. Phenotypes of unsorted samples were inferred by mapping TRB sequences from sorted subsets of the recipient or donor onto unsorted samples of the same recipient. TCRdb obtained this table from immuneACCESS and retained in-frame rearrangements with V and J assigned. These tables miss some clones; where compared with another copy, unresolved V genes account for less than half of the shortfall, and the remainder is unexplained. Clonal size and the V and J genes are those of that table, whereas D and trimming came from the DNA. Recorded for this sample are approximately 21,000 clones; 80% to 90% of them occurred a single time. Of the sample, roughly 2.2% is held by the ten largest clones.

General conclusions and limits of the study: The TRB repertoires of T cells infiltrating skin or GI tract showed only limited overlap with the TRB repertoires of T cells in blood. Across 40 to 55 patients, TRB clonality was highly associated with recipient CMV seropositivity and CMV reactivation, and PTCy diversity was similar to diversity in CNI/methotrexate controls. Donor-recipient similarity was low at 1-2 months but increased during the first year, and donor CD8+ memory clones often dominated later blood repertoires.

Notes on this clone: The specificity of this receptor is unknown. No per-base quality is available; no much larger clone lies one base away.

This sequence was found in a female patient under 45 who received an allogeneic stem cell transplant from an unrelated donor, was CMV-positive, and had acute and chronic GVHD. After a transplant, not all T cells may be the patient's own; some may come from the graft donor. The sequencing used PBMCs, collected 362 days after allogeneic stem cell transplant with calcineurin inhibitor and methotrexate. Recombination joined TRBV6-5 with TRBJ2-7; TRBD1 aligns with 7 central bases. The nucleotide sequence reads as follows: TGTGCCAGCAGTCCCGAACAGGGGACCCACGAGCAGTACTTC. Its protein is CASSPEQGTHEQYF.